This T cell receptor (beta chain) comes out of a study of cytomegalovirus exposure and HLA in healthy donors. Points on this clone: What it recognizes is unknown.

There are 15 residues in the CDR3. Trimming stripped 10 bases from V and 0 bases from J, with 13 bases between. Germline lookup yields CDR1 MNHNS and CDR2 SASEGT. PCR employed 60 Vbeta and 13 Jbeta primers. Assay: immunoSEQ multiplex PCR; the TCRdb copy retains only in-frame clones and omits some. The sample's table shows 100,000 to 150,000 clones. General study points: It was about 150 TCR beta chains that were listed as cytomegalovirus-associated.

The chain has TRBV6-1 and TRBJ1-6; D may be TRBD1 (6 bases). This clonotype was obtained from a man aged 25 to 45 in good health and CMV-seronegative. Sequencing was carried out using PBMCs. The CDR3 DNA sequence: TGTGCCACCAACAGGGCGGCCTCCTATAATTCACCCCTCCACTTT. Encoded protein: CATNRAASYNSPLHF.